These T cell receptor beta chains were read from a single sample in a study of cytomegalovirus exposure and HLA in healthy donors. TCRdb's copy holds only in-frame clones and misses some; the assay was immunoSEQ multiplex PCR. The table records some 30,000 clones, 85% to 90% of them present only once. Sequenced sample: PBMCs. The receptors were gathered from a boy between 10 and 17 years old in good health and CMV-seronegative. Both conserved end residues are part of each CDR3. D genes are given only for firm matches. Clone size is shown for a subset of rows, as once, few, many or a class of expanded clone.

TRBJ2-1 TRBV19 once - 13 TGTGCCACCCAGACAGAAGAATACAATGAGCAGTTCTTC CATQTEEYNEQFF
TRBJ2-2 TRBV5-1 - TRBD1 16 TGCGCCAGCAGCCCCGGACAGGGCCGGACGGCCGGGGAGCTGTTTTTT CASSPGQGRTAGELFF
TRBJ2-7 TRBV25-1 - TRBD2 15 TGTGCCAGCAGTAAACCGGGACTAGCGGGAATTGAGCAGTACTTC CASSKPGLAGIEQYF
TRBJ1-1 TRBV5-1 - - 13 TGCGCCAGCAGTGGGGCAACGAACACTGAAGCTTTCTTT CASSGATNTEAFF
TRBJ1-4 TRBV28 - - 15 TGTGCCAGCAGTTTTGAGAGGGGGATTAATGAAAAACTGTTTTTT CASSFERGINEKLFF
TRBJ1-2 TRBV15 - - 15 TGTGCCACCAGCAGAGGCGGAAGAACTAACTATGGCTACACCTTC CATSRGGRTNYGYTF
TRBJ2-7 TRBV7-2 - - 16 TGTGCCAGCAGCTTAGGGTATCGAGGCGGTAACCACGAGCAGTACTTC CASSLGYRGGNHEQYF
TRBJ2-5 TRBV25-1 - TRBD2 17 TGTGCCAGCAGTGAATATCAACTAGCGGGGGCCATGGAGACCCAGTACTTC CASSEYQLAGAMETQYF
TRBJ2-3 TRBV2 - - 9 TGTGCCAGCAAGCGGACGCAGTATTTT CASKRTQYF
TRBJ2-3 TRBV29-1 - TRBD2 15 TGCAGCGTTCACGACACCGGGGGGGCGGCAGATACGCAGTATTTT CSVHDTGGAADTQYF
TRBJ2-7 TRBV29-1 once - 15 TGCAGCGTTGAAATTCCGACACACGCCTCCTACGAGCAGTACTTC CSVEIPTHASYEQYF
TRBJ2-1 TRBV2 - TRBD2 15 TGTGCCAGCAGTGGGAGGGCTAGCGGGGGCGGTGAGCAGTTCTTC CASSGRASGGGEQFF
TRBJ2-7 TRBV6-5 - TRBD1 15 TGTGCCAGCAGTTACTCGGGGGACAGATTGGTCGAGCAGTACTTC CASSYSGDRLVEQYF
TRBJ2-5 TRBV5-5 - TRBD1 17 TGTGCCAGCAGCTTGGCCCCGGGACAGGGGGCAAGGGAGACCCAGTACTTC CASSLAPGQGARETQYF
TRBJ1-4 TRBV10-3 few TRBD1 16 TGTGCCATCAGTGAGTCAGGACAGGGGGCGCGGGAAAAACTGTTTTTT CAISESGQGAREKLFF
TRBJ1-2 TRBV5-4 - - 14 TGTGCCAGCAGCAATTTACAGGGAGCCTATGGCTACACCTTC CASSNLQGAYGYTF
TRBJ2-3 TRBV7-9 - TRBD1 14 TGTGCCAGCAGCCCAGGGGGCCTCACAGATACGCAGTATTTT CASSPGGLTDTQYF
TRBJ1-2 TRBV19 once TRBD1 14 TGTGCCAGTAGTATCCCTCGAGGGGGCCGGGGCTACACCTTC CASSIPRGGRGYTF
TRBJ1-6 TRBV19 - - 18 TGTGCCAGTAGTATAGCGGGGCTGCTCCGGACTAGTAATTCACCCCTCCACTTT CASSIAGLLRTSNSPLHF
TRBJ1-4 TRBV4-1 - TRBD1 15 TGCGCCAGCAGCCCAGTCGGGACAGGCCCCGAAAAACTGTTTTTT CASSPVGTGPEKLFF
TRBJ1-6 TRBV7-2 - TRBD1 14 TGTGCCAGCACCAACCTAAGACAGGGTTCACCCCTCCACTTT CASTNLRQGSPLHF
TRBJ1-2 TRBV25-1 - - 15 TGTGCCAGCAGTGAAGAAGGAGACAGGCCCTATGGCTACACCTTC CASSEEGDRPYGYTF
TRBJ1-5 TRBV4-1 few - 14 TGCGCCAGCAGCTCCCAGGGTAAAGGTCAGCCCCAGCATTTT CASSSQGKGQPQHF
TRBJ1-2 TRBV10-3 - - 13 TGTGCCATCAGTGAACAGGAGTTCTATGGCTACACCTTC CAISEQEFYGYTF
TRBJ1-2 TRBV14 - TRBD1 16 TGTGCCAGCAGCCCGGGACAGCTCAAGTTTAACTATGGCTACACCTTC CASSPGQLKFNYGYTF
TRBJ2-3 TRBV5-4 - - 12 TGCGCCAGCAGCTTTTCAGCGGTGGCGCAGTATTTT CASSFSAVAQYF
TRBJ2-3 TRBV28 once TRBD1 17 TGTGCCAGCACTCTAGAGCGACAGGGTGGGTCGACAGATACGCAGTATTTT CASTLERQGGSTDTQYF
TRBJ2-1 TRBV14 - TRBD1 16 TGTGCCAGCAGCCGAAGCCGGGACAGGGCATACAATGAGCAGTTCTTC CASSRSRDRAYNEQFF
TRBJ1-2 TRBV7-2 - TRBD1 13 TGTGCCAGCAGCAAGGGACAGGGAGGAGGCTACACCTTC CASSKGQGGGYTF
TRBJ2-3 TRBV4-1 - - 15 TGCGCCAGCAGCCTTCGTTCGGAGGTGCCAGATACGCAGTATTTT CASSLRSEVPDTQYF
TRBJ2-3 TRBV4-2 - - 13 TGTGCCAGCAGCCAACAGGGAACAGATACGCAGTATTTT CASSQQGTDTQYF
TRBJ2-7 TRBV12-5 - TRBD1 15 TGTGCTAGTGGGATCGGGACAGGACCTTTCTACGAGCAGTACTTC CASGIGTGPFYEQYF
TRBJ1-6 TRBV7-3 - - 14 TGTGCCAGCAGCTCCGGGGGATTTGCTTCACCCCTCCACTTT CASSSGGFASPLHF
TRBJ2-5 TRBV5-1 - - 13 TGCGCCAGCAGCTTGGCCAGGCAAGAGACCCAGTACTTC CASSLARQETQYF
TRBJ1-1 TRBV15 - TRBD1 15 TGTGCCACCAGCAGAAGCATAGGGGACAGCGCTGAAGCTTTCTTT CATSRSIGDSAEAFF